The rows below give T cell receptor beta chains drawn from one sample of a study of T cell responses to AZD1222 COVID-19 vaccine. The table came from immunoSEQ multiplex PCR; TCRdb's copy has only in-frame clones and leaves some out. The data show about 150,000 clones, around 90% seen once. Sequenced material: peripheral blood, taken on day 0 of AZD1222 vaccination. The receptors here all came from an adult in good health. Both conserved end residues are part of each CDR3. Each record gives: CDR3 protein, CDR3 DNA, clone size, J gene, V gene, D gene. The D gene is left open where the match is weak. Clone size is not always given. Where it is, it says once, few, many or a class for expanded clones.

CDR3aa: CASSRTFDEQYF
CDR3nt: TGTGCCAGCAGCCGGACTTTTGACGAGCAGTACTTC
abundance: .
j_gene: TRBJ2-7
v_gene: TRBV7-9
d_gene: .

CDR3aa: CASRPGQGVNEQFF
CDR3nt: TGTGCCAGCAGACCCGGACAGGGGGTTAATGAGCAGTTCTTC
abundance: .
j_gene: TRBJ2-1
v_gene: TRBV27
d_gene: TRBD1

CDR3aa: CASSVGEGLNQPQHF
CDR3nt: TGTGCCAGCAGCGTAGGGGAGGGGCTCAATCAGCCCCAGCATTTT
abundance: .
j_gene: TRBJ1-5
v_gene: TRBV9
d_gene: .

CDR3aa: CASSLRPTGSGNTIYF
CDR3nt: TGTGCCAGCAGTTTGAGACCAACAGGGTCAGGAAACACCATATATTTT
abundance: .
j_gene: TRBJ1-3
v_gene: TRBV27
d_gene: .

CDR3aa: CSVDLLGVAFF
CDR3nt: TGCAGCGTTGACTTACTGGGGGTAGCTTTCTTT
abundance: .
j_gene: TRBJ1-1
v_gene: TRBV29-1
d_gene: .

CDR3aa: CASSQQTRTQYF
CDR3nt: TGTGCCAGCAGCCAACAGACCAGGACCCAGTACTTC
abundance: .
j_gene: TRBJ2-5
v_gene: TRBV14
d_gene: .

CDR3aa: CASSLGRAQHF
CDR3nt: TGTGCCAGCAGTTTGGGCAGGGCCCAGCATTTT
abundance: once
j_gene: TRBJ1-5
v_gene: TRBV12-3/TRBV12-4
d_gene: .

CDR3aa: CASSIHSKDEQFF
CDR3nt: TGTGCCAGTAGTATTCATAGCAAGGATGAGCAGTTCTTC
abundance: .
j_gene: TRBJ2-1
v_gene: TRBV19
d_gene: .

CDR3aa: CASSRQGRWDTQYF
CDR3nt: TGTGCCAGCAGTCGACAGGGTCGGTGGGATACGCAGTATTTT
abundance: .
j_gene: TRBJ2-3
v_gene: TRBV7-9
d_gene: TRBD1

CDR3aa: CASSRVWEETQYF
CDR3nt: TGTGCCAGCAGCAGGGTTTGGGAAGAGACCCAGTACTTC
abundance: once
j_gene: TRBJ2-5
v_gene: TRBV6-2/TRBV6-3
d_gene: .

CDR3aa: CASSPLGDRAYYEQYF
CDR3nt: TGTGCCAGCTCACCCCTGGGGGACAGAGCTTACTACGAGCAGTACTTC
abundance: once
j_gene: TRBJ2-7
v_gene: TRBV18
d_gene: TRBD1

CDR3aa: CASSQASGGPTDTQYF
CDR3nt: TGCGCCAGCAGCCAGGCTAGCGGGGGACCCACAGATACGCAGTATTTT
abundance: .
j_gene: TRBJ2-3
v_gene: TRBV4-3
d_gene: TRBD2

CDR3aa: CASSQGMGQVYYGYTF
CDR3nt: TGTGCCAGCAGCCAAGGAATGGGACAGGTGTACTATGGCTACACCTTC
abundance: .
j_gene: TRBJ1-2
v_gene: TRBV9
d_gene: TRBD1

CDR3aa: CASSPGSGELFF
CDR3nt: TGTGCCAGCAGCCCCGGATCCGGGGAGCTGTTTTTT
abundance: .
j_gene: TRBJ2-2
v_gene: TRBV7-3
d_gene: .

CDR3aa: CASRIGVLGNTEAFF
CDR3nt: TGTGCCAGCAGGATTGGGGTTTTGGGGAACACTGAAGCTTTCTTT
abundance: .
j_gene: TRBJ1-1
v_gene: TRBV11-2
d_gene: .

CDR3aa: CASSPAAGLTSGANVLTF
CDR3nt: TGTGCCAGCTCACCCGCGGCAGGGCTAACTTCTGGGGCCAACGTCCTGACTTTC
abundance: .
j_gene: TRBJ2-6
v_gene: TRBV18
d_gene: .

CDR3aa: CASRLAVGEQFF
CDR3nt: TGTGCCAGCAGGCTAGCGGTGGGGGAGCAGTTCTTC
abundance: .
j_gene: TRBJ2-1
v_gene: TRBV27
d_gene: TRBD2

CDR3aa: CASSLPVGNTGELFF
CDR3nt: TGCGCCAGCAGCTTGCCGGTTGGGAACACCGGGGAGCTGTTTTTT
abundance: once
j_gene: TRBJ2-2
v_gene: TRBV5-1
d_gene: .

CDR3aa: CASSQDKGLLGQFF
CDR3nt: TGTGCCAGCAGCCAAGATAAGGGACTCCTGGGGCAGTTCTTC
abundance: .
j_gene: TRBJ2-1
v_gene: TRBV14
d_gene: .

CDR3aa: CASSLSGNTIYF
CDR3nt: TGTGCCAGCAGTTTATCTGGAAACACCATATATTTT
abundance: .
j_gene: TRBJ1-3
v_gene: TRBV28
d_gene: .

CDR3aa: CASSLESNYGYTF
CDR3nt: TGTGCCAGCAGCTTAGAATCCAACTATGGCTACACCTTC
abundance: .
j_gene: TRBJ1-2
v_gene: TRBV11-1
d_gene: .

CDR3aa: CASSLSGKKQFF
CDR3nt: TGTGCCAGCAGCTTATCAGGGAAGAAGCAGTTCTTC
abundance: .
j_gene: TRBJ2-1
v_gene: TRBV11-2
d_gene: .

CDR3aa: CASSTSGTGYNQPQHF
CDR3nt: TGTGCCAGCAGTACATCCGGGACAGGCTACAATCAGCCCCAGCATTTT
abundance: .
j_gene: TRBJ1-5
v_gene: TRBV28
d_gene: TRBD1

CDR3aa: CASSEFGLSYGYTF
CDR3nt: TGTGCCAGCAGTGAATTTGGGCTGAGCTATGGCTACACCTTC
abundance: .
j_gene: TRBJ1-2
v_gene: TRBV6-1
d_gene: .

CDR3aa: CASSLQGGAAGDTQYF
CDR3nt: TGCGCCAGCAGCTTGCAGGGGGGGGCCGCTGGCGATACGCAGTATTTT
abundance: .
j_gene: TRBJ2-3
v_gene: TRBV5-1
d_gene: .

CDR3aa: CASSELGPSYNSPLHF
CDR3nt: TGTGCCAGCAGTGAGCTTGGGCCTTCCTATAATTCACCCCTCCACTTT
abundance: .
j_gene: TRBJ1-6
v_gene: TRBV2
d_gene: .

CDR3aa: CASSPPGGQLGGTF
CDR3nt: TGTGCCAGCTCACCACCGGGAGGTCAACTCGGGGGCACCTTC
abundance: .
j_gene: TRBJ1-2
v_gene: TRBV18
d_gene: .

CDR3aa: CASSLVAGSYEQYF
CDR3nt: TGTGCCAGCAGTTTGGTCGCGGGGAGCTACGAGCAGTACTTC
abundance: .
j_gene: TRBJ2-7
v_gene: TRBV28
d_gene: .

CDR3aa: CASSLGTGTHEKLFF
CDR3nt: TGTGCCAGCAGCTTAGGGACCGGGACACATGAAAAACTGTTTTTT
abundance: .
j_gene: TRBJ1-4
v_gene: TRBV7-9
d_gene: .

CDR3aa: CASTTKSGGVNTGELFF
CDR3nt: TGTGCCAGCACAACCAAATCGGGGGGAGTGAACACCGGGGAGCTGTTTTTT
abundance: .
j_gene: TRBJ2-2
v_gene: TRBV5-4
d_gene: TRBD2

CDR3aa: CASREYVSTGELFF
CDR3nt: TGTGCCAGCAGGGAGTATGTGAGCACCGGGGAGCTGTTTTTT
abundance: .
j_gene: TRBJ2-2
v_gene: TRBV6-5
d_gene: .

CDR3aa: CASSLSADPYEQYF
CDR3nt: TGTGCCAGCAGCTTGTCAGCGGATCCTTACGAGCAGTACTTC
abundance: .
j_gene: TRBJ2-7
v_gene: TRBV5-4
d_gene: .

CDR3aa: CAISVRGPDNSPLHF
CDR3nt: TGTGCCATCAGTGTGAGGGGACCAGATAATTCACCCCTCCACTTT
abundance: .
j_gene: TRBJ1-6
v_gene: TRBV10-3
d_gene: .

CDR3aa: CASSYSPLSLHF
CDR3nt: TGTGCCAGCAGTTACTCGCCCCTTTCCCTCCACTTT
abundance: .
j_gene: TRBJ1-6
v_gene: TRBV6-2/TRBV6-3
d_gene: .

CDR3aa: CATSKGRGTYEQYF
CDR3nt: TGTGCCACCAGCAAGGGACGGGGAACCTACGAGCAGTACTTC
abundance: .
j_gene: TRBJ2-7
v_gene: TRBV15
d_gene: .

CDR3aa: CASSFIYGGKSSYNEQFF
CDR3nt: TGTGCCAGCAGCTTTATTTACGGGGGGAAAAGCTCCTACAATGAGCAGTTCTTC
abundance: .
j_gene: TRBJ2-1
v_gene: TRBV7-6
d_gene: TRBD2

CDR3aa: CASSVGGASGNTIYF
CDR3nt: TGTGCCAGCAGCGTAGGGGGGGCGTCTGGAAACACCATATATTTT
abundance: .
j_gene: TRBJ1-3
v_gene: TRBV9
d_gene: .

CDR3aa: CASSLRGLTSGNTIYF
CDR3nt: TGTGCCAGCAGTTTAAGGGGACTTACCTCTGGAAACACCATATATTTT
abundance: .
j_gene: TRBJ1-3
v_gene: TRBV28
d_gene: .

CDR3aa: CASSLEGTVPYGYTF
CDR3nt: TGTGCCAGCAGCTTAGAAGGGACAGTCCCCTATGGCTACACCTTC
abundance: .
j_gene: TRBJ1-2
v_gene: TRBV7-2
d_gene: TRBD1

CDR3aa: CASSQGDRAATDTQYF
CDR3nt: TGTGCCAGCAGCCAAGGGGACAGGGCGGCCACAGATACGCAGTATTTT
abundance: .
j_gene: TRBJ2-3
v_gene: TRBV4-2
d_gene: TRBD1

CDR3aa: CASSLSDRVDTEAFF
CDR3nt: TGTGCCAGCAGTTTATCGGACAGGGTAGACACTGAAGCTTTCTTT
abundance: .
j_gene: TRBJ1-1
v_gene: TRBV27
d_gene: TRBD1

CDR3aa: CASLGQGTSNYGYTF
CDR3nt: TGTGCCAGTTTGGGACAGGGCACTTCTAACTATGGCTACACCTTC
abundance: few
j_gene: TRBJ1-2
v_gene: TRBV19
d_gene: TRBD1

CDR3aa: CASSSGTGIFGYTF
CDR3nt: TGTGCCAGCAGTTCCGGGACAGGGATTTTTGGCTACACCTTC
abundance: .
j_gene: TRBJ1-2
v_gene: TRBV28
d_gene: TRBD1

CDR3aa: CASSPGTGNEQFF
CDR3nt: TGTGCCAGCTCACCGGGGACAGGTAATGAGCAGTTCTTC
abundance: once
j_gene: TRBJ2-1
v_gene: TRBV18
d_gene: TRBD1

CDR3aa: CASSPTVSNTEAFF
CDR3nt: TGTGCCAGTAGTCCGACAGTCTCGAACACTGAAGCTTTCTTT
abundance: .
j_gene: TRBJ1-1
v_gene: TRBV19
d_gene: .

CDR3aa: CASSFRDRESHEQYF
CDR3nt: TGCGCCAGCAGCTTCCGGGACAGGGAATCCCACGAGCAGTACTTC
abundance: .
j_gene: TRBJ2-7
v_gene: TRBV5-1
d_gene: TRBD1

CDR3aa: CASSLGLGTAANYGYTF
CDR3nt: TGTGCCAGCAGTTTAGGGCTTGGGACAGCCGCTAACTATGGCTACACCTTC
abundance: .
j_gene: TRBJ1-2
v_gene: TRBV28
d_gene: TRBD1

CDR3aa: CASRDSGAGNEQFF
CDR3nt: TGTGCCAGCAGAGATAGCGGGGCCGGAAATGAGCAGTTCTTC
abundance: .
j_gene: TRBJ2-1
v_gene: TRBV6-5
d_gene: TRBD2

CDR3aa: CASSLAGVVTDTQYF
CDR3nt: TGTGCCAGCAGCTTAGCGGGGGTAGTCACAGATACGCAGTATTTT
abundance: .
j_gene: TRBJ2-3
v_gene: TRBV11-2
d_gene: .

CDR3aa: CASSDTDNQPQHF
CDR3nt: TGTGCCAGTAGTGACACCGATAACCAGCCCCAGCATTTT
abundance: .
j_gene: TRBJ1-5
v_gene: TRBV19
d_gene: .